This TCR beta chain was recorded in a study of blood T cell repertoires in COVID-19. Study information: Samples taken during acute and convalescent COVID-19 were collected in the United States, Italy and Spain.

It was during active infection that Seattle patients were enrolled and then longitudinally followed. In the original processing: Reference gene primer amplification gave estimated nucleated cell counts. Using immunoSEQ multiplex PCR, the repertoire was profiled, and TCRdb retains in-frame clones only, with some absent. D and trimming were read from the DNA, whereas the V and J calls and clone size are those reported in that table. The sample contains 250,000 to 400,000 clones, roughly 88% of which appear only once. The CDR3 is 17 residues long. The source is a young woman with COVID-19, enrolled during active disease. Sequencing used peripheral blood. The chain recombines TRBV21-1 with TRBJ2-2; no DNA check was done on the table's D call, TRBD2. TRBV21-1 is termed a pseudogene. Written as DNA, the CDR3 is TGTGCCAGCAGCAAAGAAGAGGAACTAGCGAACACCGGGGAGCTGTTTTTT. Its protein product is CASSKEEELANTGELFF.